This record looks at one TCR beta chain sequence and its context. The data stem from a study of control samples from healthy donors and cancer patients. The assay was immunoSEQ multiplex PCR, and TCRdb's table has in-frame clones only and misses some. The sample records about 72,000 clones, around 92% being singletons. The CDR3 contains 18 residues. The V end was cut by 6 bases, the J end by 0 bases, with 21 bases between. Germline loops: CDR1 MNHEY, CDR2 SMNVEV (reference sequence). Specimen: blood. The chain links TRBV27 to TRBJ1-3; D gene ambiguous. This receptor was obtained from a woman aged 55-69 years in good health. The CDR3 protein is CASSLTFRTAHSGNTIYF. The CDR3 nucleotides are TGTGCCAGCAGCCTAACCTTCCGGACGGCTCACTCTGGAAACACCATATATTTT.